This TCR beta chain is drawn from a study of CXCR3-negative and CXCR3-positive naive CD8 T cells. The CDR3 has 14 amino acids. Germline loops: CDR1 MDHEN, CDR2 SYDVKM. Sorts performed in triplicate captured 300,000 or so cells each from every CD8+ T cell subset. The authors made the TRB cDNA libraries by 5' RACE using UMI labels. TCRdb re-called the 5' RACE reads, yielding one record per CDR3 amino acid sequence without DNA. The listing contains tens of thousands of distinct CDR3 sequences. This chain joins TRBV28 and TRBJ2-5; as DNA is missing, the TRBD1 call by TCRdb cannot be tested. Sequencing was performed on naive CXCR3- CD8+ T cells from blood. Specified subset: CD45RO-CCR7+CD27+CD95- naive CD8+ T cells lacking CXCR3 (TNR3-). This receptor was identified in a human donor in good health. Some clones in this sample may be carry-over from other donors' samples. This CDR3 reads CASSPGTDRRAQYF.